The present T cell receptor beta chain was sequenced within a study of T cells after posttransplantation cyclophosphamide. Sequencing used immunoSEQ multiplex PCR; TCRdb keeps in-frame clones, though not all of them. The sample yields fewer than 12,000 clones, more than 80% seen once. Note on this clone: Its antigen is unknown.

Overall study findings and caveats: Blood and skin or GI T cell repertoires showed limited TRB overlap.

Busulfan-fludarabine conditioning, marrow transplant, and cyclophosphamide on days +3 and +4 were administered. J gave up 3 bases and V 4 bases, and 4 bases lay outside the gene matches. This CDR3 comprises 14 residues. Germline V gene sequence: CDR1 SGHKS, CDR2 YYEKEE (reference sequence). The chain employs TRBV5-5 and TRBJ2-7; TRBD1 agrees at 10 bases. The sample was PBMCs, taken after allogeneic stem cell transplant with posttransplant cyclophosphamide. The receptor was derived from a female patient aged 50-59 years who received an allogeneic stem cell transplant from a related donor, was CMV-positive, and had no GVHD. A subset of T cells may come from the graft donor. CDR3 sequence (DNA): TGTGCCAGCAGCACGGGACAGGGGTTCTACGAGCAGTACTTC. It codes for CASSTGQGFYEQYF.